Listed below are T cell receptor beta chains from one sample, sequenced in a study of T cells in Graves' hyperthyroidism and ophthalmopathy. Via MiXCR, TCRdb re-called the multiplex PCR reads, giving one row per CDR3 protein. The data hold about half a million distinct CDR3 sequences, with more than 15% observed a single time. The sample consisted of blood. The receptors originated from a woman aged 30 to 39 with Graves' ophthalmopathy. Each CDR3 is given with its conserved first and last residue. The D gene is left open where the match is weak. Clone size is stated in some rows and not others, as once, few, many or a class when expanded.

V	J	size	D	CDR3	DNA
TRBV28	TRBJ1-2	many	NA	CASRPRGENYGYTF	TGTGCCAGCAGACCCAGGGGAGAAAACTATGGCTACACCTTC
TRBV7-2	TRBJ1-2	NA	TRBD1	CASSFRDRSNYGYTF	TGTGCCAGCAGCTTTCGGGACAGGAGCAACTATGGCTACACCTTC
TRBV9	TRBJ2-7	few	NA	CASSAVGVWDEQYF	TGTGCCAGCAGCGCCGTCGGGGTATGGGACGAGCAGTACTTC
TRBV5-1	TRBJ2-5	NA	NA	CASSLLLGTQETQYF	TGCGCCAGCAGCTTGTTATTAGGGACCCAAGAGACCCAGTACTTC
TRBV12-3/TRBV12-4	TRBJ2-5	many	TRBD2	CASSYSPGQGTSGRPGTQYF	TGTGCCAGCAGTTATTCACCGGGACAGGGAACTAGCGGGAGGCCCGGGACCCAGTACTTC
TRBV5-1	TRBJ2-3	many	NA	CASSLAASADTQYF	TGCGCCAGCAGCTTGGCGGCCTCCGCAGATACGCAGTATTTT
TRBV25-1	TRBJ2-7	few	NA	CASSEQRQSYEQYF	TGTGCCAGCAGTGAACAGAGACAGTCCTACGAGCAGTACTTC
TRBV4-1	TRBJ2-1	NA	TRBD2	CASSLGREGFNEQFF	TGCGCCAGCAGCCTTGGGCGGGAGGGCTTCAATGAGCAGTTCTTC
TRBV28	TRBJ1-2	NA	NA	CASRRDFLNYGYTF	TGTGCCAGCAGGCGCGATTTTCTTAACTATGGCTACACCTTC
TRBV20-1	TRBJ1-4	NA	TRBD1	CSARDHRGEKLFF	TGCAGTGCTAGAGATCACAGGGGTGAAAAACTGTTTTTT
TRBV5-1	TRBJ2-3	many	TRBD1	CASSSGTGGEYTQYF	TGCGCCAGCAGCTCCGGGACAGGGGGCGAGTATACGCAGTATTTT
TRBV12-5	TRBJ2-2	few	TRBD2	CASGLVLGSGSSYTGELFF	TGTGCTAGTGGTTTGGTACTCGGTAGCGGGAGTTCATACACCGGGGAGCTGTTTTTT
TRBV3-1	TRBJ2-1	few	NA	CASSHPQGGEQFF	TGTGCCAGCAGCCACCCTCAAGGGGGTGAGCAGTTCTTC
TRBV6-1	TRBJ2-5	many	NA	CASSEVSLRETQYF	TGTGCCAGCAGTGAGGTCAGCCTAAGGGAGACCCAGTACTTC
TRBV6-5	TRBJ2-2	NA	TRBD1	CASSLGQGNTGERFF	TGTGCCAGCAGTTTAGGACAGGGGAACACCGGGGAGCGGTTTTTT
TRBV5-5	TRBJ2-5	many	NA	CASSEDGETQYF	TGTGCCAGCAGCGAGGACGGGGAGACCCAGTACTTC
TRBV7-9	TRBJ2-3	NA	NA	CASSLDPEDTQYF	TGTGCCAGCAGCTTGGACCCGGAGGATACGCAGTATTTT
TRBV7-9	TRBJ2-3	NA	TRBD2	CASSLVVPGGTDTQYF	TGTGCCAGCAGCTTAGTGGTACCGGGAGGAACAGATACGCAGTATTTT
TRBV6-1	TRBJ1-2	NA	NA	CASSKQGYGYTF	TGTGCCAGCAGTAAACAGGGTTATGGCTACACCTTC
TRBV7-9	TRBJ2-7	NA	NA	CASTLGGGEQYF	TGTGCCAGTACCCTTGGGGGCGGCGAGCAGTACTTC
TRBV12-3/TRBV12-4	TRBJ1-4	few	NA	CASSLTGGTNEKLFF	TGTGCCAGCAGTTTAACGGGGGGAACTAATGAAAAACTGTTTTTT
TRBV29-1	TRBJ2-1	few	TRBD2	CSVDPRGFNGRNNEQFF	TGCAGCGTTGACCCTCGGGGGTTTAACGGGAGGAACAATGAGCAGTTCTTC
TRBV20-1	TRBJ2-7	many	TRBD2	CSAPGLAGGLYEQYF	TGCAGTGCACCCGGACTAGCGGGAGGGTTGTACGAGCAGTACTTC
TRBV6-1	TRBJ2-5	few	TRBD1	CASSTNRGPETQYF	TGTGCCAGCAGTACGAACAGGGGACCGGAGACCCAGTACTTC
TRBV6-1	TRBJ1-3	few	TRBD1	CASSDGQGAQTGNTIYF	TGTGCCAGCAGCGATGGACAGGGGGCGCAAACTGGAAACACCATATATTTT
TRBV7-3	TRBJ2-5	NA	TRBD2	CASSLFSLTSGQETQYF	TGTGCCAGCAGCTTATTCTCACTGACTAGCGGACAAGAGACCCAGTACTTC
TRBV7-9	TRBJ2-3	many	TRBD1	CASSRLQGKRRTSTDTQYF	TGTGCCAGCAGCCGATTACAGGGGAAGCGTCGGACTAGCACAGATACGCAGTATTTT
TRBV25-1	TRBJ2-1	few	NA	CASSTPGASELEQFF	TGTGCCAGCAGTACGCCCGGGGCTAGCGAACTTGAGCAGTTCTTC
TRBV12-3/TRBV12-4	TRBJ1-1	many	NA	CASKWVSSEAFF	TGTGCCAGCAAGTGGGTCAGCTCTGAAGCTTTCTTT
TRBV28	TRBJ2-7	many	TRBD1	CASSGTVTQGGYEQYF	TGTGCCAGCAGCGGGACAGTGACACAAGGAGGTTACGAGCAGTACTTC
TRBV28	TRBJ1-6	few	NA	CASSSFRNRENNSPLHF	TGTGCCAGCAGCTCCTTCCGAAACAGGGAAAATAATTCACCCCTCCACTTT
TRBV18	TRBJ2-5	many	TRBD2	CASSQNGLDSETQYF	TGTGCCAGCTCACAAAACGGACTAGATAGCGAGACCCAGTACTTC
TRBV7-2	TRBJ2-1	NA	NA	CASSLPGGGVSYEQCF	TGTGCCAGCAGCTTACCAGGGGGAGGGGTCTCCTATGAGCAGTGCTTC
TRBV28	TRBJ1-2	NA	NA	CASSLWGDYGYTF	TGTGCCAGCAGTTTATGGGGGGACTATGGCTACACCTTC
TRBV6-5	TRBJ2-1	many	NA	CASSYFFGQSSYNEQFF	TGTGCCAGCAGTTACTTTTTCGGGCAAAGCTCCTACAATGAGCAGTTCTTC
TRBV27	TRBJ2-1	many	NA	CASSLRTRDPQFF	TGTGCCAGCAGTTTAAGAACCCGGGACCCACAGTTCTTC
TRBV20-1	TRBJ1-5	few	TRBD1	CSARPGQGPRPQHF	TGCAGTGCTAGACCGGGACAGGGACCCAGGCCCCAGCATTTT
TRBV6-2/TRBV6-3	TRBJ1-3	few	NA	CASSYSTGTNTIYF	TGTGCCAGCAGTTACTCGACAGGAACTAATACCATATATTTT
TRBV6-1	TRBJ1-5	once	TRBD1	CASSSTTGVDQPQHF	TGTGCCAGCAGCTCAACCACAGGGGTTGATCAGCCCCAGCATTTT
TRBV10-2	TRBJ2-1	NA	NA	CASTDRGRNEQFF	TGCGCCAGCACAGATCGGGGGCGCAATGAGCAGTTCTTC
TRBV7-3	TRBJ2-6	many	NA	CASSLLGAGANVLTF	TGTGCCAGCAGCCTACTGGGTGCTGGGGCCAACGTCCTGACTTTC
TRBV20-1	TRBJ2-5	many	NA	CSASTPGTYQETQYF	TGCAGTGCTTCCACCCCGGGGACTTACCAAGAGACCCAGTACTTC
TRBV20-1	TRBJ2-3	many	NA	CSAMLATDTQYF	TGCAGTGCTATGCTAGCAACGGATACGCAGTATTTT
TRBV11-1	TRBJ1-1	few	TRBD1	CASSFLTGQVRYGGTEAFF	TGTGCCAGCAGCTTTCTGACCGGACAGGTGAGATACGGGGGCACTGAAGCTTTCTTT
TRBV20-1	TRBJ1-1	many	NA	CSAGQNMNTEAFF	TGCAGTGCAGGACAGAACATGAACACTGAAGCTTTCTTT
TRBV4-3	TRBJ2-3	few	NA	CASSQGGGDTQYF	TGCGCCAGCAGCCAAGGGGGCGGGGATACGCAGTATTTT
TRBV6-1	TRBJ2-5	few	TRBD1	CASRGSRGRETQYF	TGTGCCAGCAGAGGGTCGAGGGGGCGAGAGACCCAGTACTTC
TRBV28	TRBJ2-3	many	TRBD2	CASHTPGAETGLATDTQYF	TGTGCCAGCCACACTCCCGGGGCAGAGACGGGACTAGCAACAGATACGCAGTATTTT
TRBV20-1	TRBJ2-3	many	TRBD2	CSAPGLAGGPATDTQYF	TGCAGTGCCCCAGGTCTAGCGGGAGGGCCAGCCACAGATACGCAGTATTTT
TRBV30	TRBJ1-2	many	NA	CAWSDLRTVNYGYTF	TGTGCCTGGAGTGATTTACGGACAGTCAACTATGGCTACACCTTC
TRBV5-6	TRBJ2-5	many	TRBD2	CASSLPGRAASGREETQYF	TGTGCCAGCAGCTTACCTGGGAGGGCGGCTAGCGGGAGAGAAGAGACCCAGTACTTC
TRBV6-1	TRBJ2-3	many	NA	CASTDSSTDTQYF	TGTGCCAGCACCGACAGTAGCACAGATACGCAGTATTTT
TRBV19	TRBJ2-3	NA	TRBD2	CATGLAGATDTQYF	TGTGCCACCGGACTAGCGGGAGCCACAGATACGCAGTATTTT